This T cell receptor beta chain was identified in a study of T-cell reconstitution after alpha-beta-depleted transplantation in children. Unique molecular identifiers were used to barcode this TCRbeta library. TCRdb redid the calling of the PCR reads with MiXCR, one entry per CDR3 protein. The repertoire consists of roughly 300,000 distinct CDR3 sequences, with approximately 10% occurring once and the leading ten covering roughly 2.5%. Germline trimming cut 3 bases from V and 4 bases from J; bases unmatched to any gene: 21. The CDR3 extends over 22 amino acids. Sequencing used PBMCs from the stem cell graft donor, obtained from the stem cell graft. The rearrangement uses TRBV12-3 or TRBV12-4 and TRBJ2-7, with 16 bases that match TRBD2. The TCR comes from a human donor who donated a stem cell graft to a child with acute lymphoblastic leukemia. The CDR3 nucleotides are TGTGCCAGCAGTTTTTTCCTCGGGACTAGCGGGAGGGCGTGTGTGGGGGGTTACGAGCAGTACTTC. Protein sequence: CASSFFLGTSGRACVGGYEQYF.